The sample holds a few counts of the clone carrying this TCR beta chain. Its antigen remains unidentified. This table comes from immunoSEQ multiplex PCR, and its TCRdb copy is limited to in-frame clones, with some not included. The sample yields approximately 9,000 clones, approximately 90% seen once. This record belongs to a study of graft-versus-host responses after intestinal transplantation. Study background: The whole recipient group had anti-thymocyte globulin induction followed by tacrolimus and steroids for roughly three years.

Germline CDR1 WNHNN, CDR2 SYGVQD (reference sequence). The CDR3 is 13 residues long. Germline trimming cut 3 bases from V and 12 bases from J; bases unmatched to any gene: 11. Study observations and caveats: Early post-transplant falls in HvG clones accompanied the peak levels of circulating GvH clones. The authors found GvH clones in recipient marrow, some appearing first in ileum or blood.

The specimen comprised PBMCs, sampled about 31 days after intestinal transplant. This TCR derives from a human patient who received an intestinal transplant, so some T cells may come from the graft donor. V usage is TRBV10-1 and J usage is TRBJ2-7; 7 nucleotides align to TRBD1. CDR3 in DNA: TGCGCCAGCAGTGAATCCCGGACAGGCCCAGGGTACTTC. The encoded protein is CASSESRTGPGYF.